A single sample gave rise to the 5 T cell receptor beta chains below, sequenced in a study of cytomegalovirus exposure and HLA in healthy donors. PCR employed 60 Vbeta and 13 Jbeta primers. Repertoires were generated with immunoSEQ multiplex PCR, while TCRdb's copy carries only in-frame clones and drops some. The sample contains approximately 100,000 clones, roughly 71% of which appear only once. Sequencing used PBMCs. The receptor set was obtained from a woman in her seventies in good health and CMV-seropositive.

This clone was seen only a few times. This rearrangement joins TRBV6-6 to TRBJ2-1, with a possible D match to TRBD2 (6 bases). The CDR3 spans 11 residues. Germline CDR1 MNHNY, CDR2 SVGAGI (reference sequence). Trimming took 4 bases from V and 13 from J, leaving 11 bases between them. The CDR3 sequence is CASSSGTFQFF. CDR3 coding DNA: TGTGCCAGCAGTTCCGGGACTTTCCAGTTCTTC.

The rearrangement links TRBV19 to TRBJ1-5; 8 bases line up with TRBD1. CDR1 is LNHDA and CDR2 is SQIVND in the germline V gene (reference sequence). The CDR3 covers 14 residues. The V segment lost 7 bases and the J segment 7 bases; nucleotides outside the gene matches: 9. CDR3 loop: CASTLGQGQQPQHF. CDR3 nucleotides: TGTGCCAGTACCCTAGGACAGGGCCAGCAGCCCCAGCATTTT.

The rearrangement joins TRBV5-5 to TRBJ2-3; 8 bases are shared with TRBD2. This CDR3 comprises 15 residues. The junction had 11 bases not matched to a gene; V was cut back by 6 bases and J by 5 bases. Germline lookup yields CDR1 SGHKS and CDR2 YYEKEE (reference sequence). Written as DNA, the CDR3 is TGTGCCAGCACGTTATTCGGGGGGGAGAGAGATACGCAGTATTTT. Protein product: CASTLFGGERDTQYF.

J is TRBJ2-7 and V is TRBV19; the match to TRBD1 covers 10 bases. From germline, CDR1 is LNHDA and CDR2 SQIVND (reference sequence). The J segment lost 1 base and the V segment lost 7 bases, leaving 4 bases of the junction unmatched. The CDR3 is 14 amino acids. DNA of the CDR3: TGTGCCAGTACCCCGGGACAGGGGTCCTACGAGCAGTACTTC. Residues: CASTPGQGSYEQYF. The full variable domain, in which reference TRBV19 and TRBJ2-7 provide the parts outside the CDR3, is DGGITQSPKYLFRKEGQNVTLSCEQNLNHDAMYWYRQDPGQGLRLIYYSQIVNDFQKGDIAEGYSVSREKKESFPLTVTSAQKNPTAFYLCASTPGQGSYEQYFGPGTRLTVT.

This clone appeared a few times. The chain links TRBV15 to TRBJ1-6, with 8 bases identical to TRBD1. V was clipped by 4 bases and J by 10 bases; unmatched bases: 6. Germline CDR1 and CDR2: LNHNV and YYDKDF (reference sequence). The CDR3 sequence is 14 residues long. CDR3 bases: TGTGCCACCAGCACGACAGGGGTAAGATCACCCCTCCACTTT. Translated, it gives CATSTTGVRSPLHF.